The clone carrying this T cell receptor beta chain was detected only a few times. Only in-frame clones appear in the TCRdb table, and some are missing; sequencing was by immunoSEQ multiplex PCR. The sample contains 97,000 or so clones, around four fifths of which appear only once. The V gene's germline CDR1 is LGHNT and CDR2 FRNRAP. The CDR3 is made up of 15 amino acids. Germline trimming cut 5 bases from V and 1 base from J; bases unmatched to any gene: 4. The data are from a study of blood T cell repertoires in COVID-19. Study in general: Sites in the United States, Italy and Spain provided acute and convalescent COVID-19 samples.

Sequences were obtained from peripheral blood. V and J are TRBV12-5 and TRBJ2-7, with TRBD2 matching 11 bases. The receptor's source is a human donor in a cohort sampled during active COVID-19. CDR3 DNA sequence: TGTGCTAGTGGTCCGGGACTAGCGGTTTCCTACGAGCAGTACTTC. Amino acid sequence: CASGPGLAVSYEQYF.